One and the same sample provided the 6 T cell receptor beta chains below, sequenced in a study of cytomegalovirus exposure and HLA in healthy donors. The primer mix had 60 Vbeta and 13 Jbeta primers. Only in-frame clones appear in the TCRdb table, and some are missing; sequencing was by immunoSEQ multiplex PCR. The sample has fewer than 130,000 clones, 50% to 65% seen once; the top ten hold less than 4.5%. Sequences were obtained from PBMCs. The source of these receptors is a man younger than 45 in good health and CMV-seropositive.

The chain is built from TRBV7-9 and TRBJ1-2; no firm D call. Germline V gene data show CDR1 as SEHNR and CDR2 as FQNEAQ (reference sequence). The ends were cut back, 1 base at V and 8 bases at J, with 14 bases in the middle. The CDR3 has 14 residues. CDR3 coding DNA: TGTGCCAGCAGCTTAGAGTTGTCCTCCAGGGGCTACACCTTC. Its translation is CASSLELSSRGYTF.

This chain uses TRBV10-3 with TRBJ2-5, with D hard to call. The tail of the sequence fits TRBJ2-7 better, so the J call may be wrong. CDR1 and CDR2 (germline): ENHRY, SYGVKD. The CDR3 contains 13 residues. The CDR3, as DNA: TGTGCCATCTTGTCTAGAACGAATGGCGAGCAGTACTTC. Protein product: CAILSRTNGEQYF.

Only a few counts were recorded for this clone. This sequence joins TRBV7-2 and TRBJ2-3; D gene uncertain. The CDR3 consists of 13 residues. Looked up from germline, CDR1 is SGHTA and CDR2 is FQGNSA. The V end was cut by 4 bases, the J end by 4 bases, with 9 bases between. The CDR3 bases are TGTGCCAGCAGCTCCCTGGGCCCAGATACGCAGTATTTT. It translates to CASSSLGPDTQYF.

V gene TRBV10-3 combines with J gene TRBJ1-1, with no clear D. V was pared by 8 bases and J by 3 bases, with 13 bases between. The CDR3 is 13 amino acids. Germline CDR1 reads ENHRY; CDR2 reads SYGVKD. The CDR3 DNA reads TGTGCCATCGGCGGAGGAACGGACACTGAAGCTTTCTTT. Amino acid sequence: CAIGGGTDTEAFF.

The chain joins TRBV7-9 to TRBJ1-1, with D perhaps TRBD1 (5 bases). With 7 bases removed from V and 0 bases from J, the gap between germline ends came to 9 bases. CDR1 is SEHNR and CDR2 is FQNEAQ in the germline V gene (reference sequence). The CDR3 length is 13 residues. The CDR3 region is CASTLTVNTEAFF. The CDR3 DNA is TGTGCCAGCACGCTGACAGTGAACACTGAAGCTTTCTTT.

Turning to this clone: The junction departs from germline at one end; a sequencing error may be responsible. The genes are TRBV6-1 and TRBJ2-7; D possibly corresponds to TRBD1 (6 bases). The CDR3 totals 11 residues. Germline values: CDR1 MNHNS, CDR2 SASEGT. The CDR3 DNA sequence: TGCGAAGTGGGGGCCCTATACGAGCAGTACTTC. Amino acids: CEVGALYEQYF.